The rows below give T cell receptor beta chains drawn from one sample of a study of OX40 agonist ivuxolimab in advanced cancers. Clones were read by immunoSEQ multiplex PCR, and TCRdb kept only the in-frame ones, dropping some. This table holds 99,000 or so clones, roughly 95% found once. Sample: CD4+ or CD8+ T cells sorted from blood, taken in a trial of the OX40 agonist ivuxolimab. Receptor source: an adult with an advanced solid tumor such as melanoma, head and neck, liver or kidney cancer. CDR3s include the opening cysteine and the closing phenylalanine or tryptophan. The D gene is left open where the match is weak. Rows may omit the clone size; those that give it use once, few, many or a size class.

V gene	J gene	D gene	clone size	CDR3 protein	CDR3 DNA
TRBV2	TRBJ1-1	.	.	CASMRWTNTEAFF	TGTGCCAGCATGAGGTGGACTAACACTGAAGCTTTCTTT
TRBV7-2	TRBJ2-1	.	.	CASRWGGGAPNEQFF	TGTGCCAGCAGATGGGGAGGGGGCGCCCCCAATGAGCAGTTCTTC
TRBV7-2	TRBJ1-2	TRBD1	.	CASSFRDRLNYGYTF	TGTGCCAGCAGCTTCCGGGACAGGCTTAACTATGGCTACACCTTC
TRBV2	TRBJ2-6	.	once	CASRRGPLSNSGANVLTF	TGTGCCAGCAGGCGGGGACCGCTTTCCAACTCTGGGGCCAACGTCCTGACTTTC
TRBV18	TRBJ1-3	.	once	CASSPASSGNTIYF	TGTGCCAGCTCACCGGCCTCCTCTGGAAACACCATATATTTT
TRBV19	TRBJ2-7	TRBD2	.	CASTQSGGEPYEQYF	TGTGCCAGTACCCAGAGCGGGGGAGAACCCTACGAGCAGTACTTC
TRBV18	TRBJ2-7	.	.	CASSTGSHRDEQYF	TGTGCCAGCTCAACCGGAAGTCATAGGGACGAGCAGTACTTC
TRBV29-1	TRBJ2-7	.	.	CSVEDTGTYEQYF	TGCAGCGTTGAAGATACAGGAACCTACGAGCAGTACTTC
TRBV7-2	TRBJ2-7	.	.	CASSRGLTEQYF	TGTGCCAGCAGCCGGGGACTTACAGAGCAGTACTTC
TRBV27	TRBJ2-1	TRBD2	.	CASTTRTSGRYNEQFF	TGTGCCAGCACCACTAGGACTAGCGGGAGGTACAATGAGCAGTTCTTC
TRBV28	TRBJ1-1	.	.	CASSPDLSLSNTEAFF	TGTGCCAGCAGTCCGGACCTTTCATTGTCGAACACTGAAGCTTTCTTT
TRBV7-9	TRBJ1-2	.	.	CASSLGAGYYGYTF	TGTGCCAGCAGCTTAGGGGCAGGGTACTATGGCTACACCTTC
TRBV4-1	TRBJ2-2	.	.	CASSQDLILTGELFF	TGCGCCAGCAGCCAAGATCTTATCTTAACCGGGGAGCTGTTTTTT
TRBV5-4	TRBJ2-2	.	.	CASSLARGRPNTGELFF	TGTGCCAGCAGCTTGGCAAGGGGGAGGCCCAACACCGGGGAGCTGTTTTTT
TRBV4-1	TRBJ2-5	TRBD1	once	CASSLIPPRTGPQETQYF	TGCGCCAGCAGCCTAATTCCCCCCCGGACAGGGCCTCAAGAGACCCAGTACTTC
TRBV5-1	TRBJ2-6	.	.	CASSWAVGGSGANVLTF	TGCGCCAGCAGCTGGGCTGTGGGGGGCTCTGGGGCCAACGTCCTGACTTTC
TRBV25-1	TRBJ2-3	.	.	CASSVSRGKDTQYF	TGTGCCAGCAGCGTTTCTAGGGGGAAAGATACGCAGTATTTT
TRBV6-6	TRBJ2-1	TRBD2	once	CASSSRPGLVFGEQFF	TGTGCCAGCAGTTCCCGTCCGGGACTAGTTTTTGGTGAGCAGTTCTTC
TRBV28	TRBJ2-3	TRBD2	.	CASSSPAGGDTDTQYF	TGTGCCAGCAGCTCGCCAGCGGGAGGGGACACAGATACGCAGTATTTT
TRBV18	TRBJ2-5	.	once	CASSPSGPPETQYF	TGTGCCAGCTCACCATCAGGCCCCCCGGAGACCCAGTACTTC
TRBV5-8	TRBJ2-5	.	.	CASSFTGARQETQYF	TGTGCCAGCAGCTTCACGGGGGCTAGACAAGAGACCCAGTACTTC
TRBV6-5	TRBJ2-1	.	.	CASSYSVNGGKEQFF	TGTGCCAGCAGTTACTCCGTAAATGGGGGGAAGGAGCAGTTCTTC
TRBV6-1	TRBJ2-3	.	.	CASSENGWQASSTQYF	TGTGCCAGCAGTGAAAATGGGTGGCAGGCCTCTAGTACGCAGTATTTT
TRBV25-1	TRBJ2-2	.	.	CATRPGGGTGELFF	TGTGCCACCCGACCCGGAGGCGGGACCGGGGAGCTGTTTTTT
TRBV19	TRBJ2-2	TRBD1	.	CASSRTGNTGELFF	TGTGCCAGTAGTAGGACAGGGAACACCGGGGAGCTGTTTTTT
TRBV4-1	TRBJ2-2	TRBD2	.	CASSRIPGLAGGTGELFF	TGCGCCAGCAGCCGAATACCGGGACTAGCGGGAGGCACCGGGGAGCTGTTTTTT
TRBV19	TRBJ1-5	TRBD1	.	CASSINRGPDQPQHF	TGTGCCAGTAGTATTAACAGGGGGCCCGATCAGCCCCAGCATTTT
TRBV11-2	TRBJ1-1	.	.	CASSPWDTEAFF	TGTGCCAGCAGCCCATGGGACACTGAAGCTTTCTTT
TRBV5-6	TRBJ1-2	.	.	CASSSRGGNYGYTF	TGTGCCAGCAGCTCCCGGGGAGGGAACTATGGCTACACCTTC
TRBV5-6	TRBJ2-7	.	.	CASSPGTDQSYEQYF	TGTGCCAGCAGCCCCGGGACCGATCAATCCTACGAGCAGTACTTC
TRBV11-3	TRBJ1-6	.	.	CASSSNGGANSPLHF	TGTGCCAGCAGCTCAAATGGAGGGGCGAATTCACCCCTCCACTTT
TRBV5-1	TRBJ2-5	TRBD2	once	CASSLGLAGVQETQYF	TGCGCCAGCAGCTTGGGACTAGCGGGGGTTCAAGAGACCCAGTACTTC
TRBV7-9	TRBJ2-3	.	.	CASSYGTPNTDTQYF	TGTGCCAGCAGCTACGGGACTCCAAACACAGATACGCAGTATTTT